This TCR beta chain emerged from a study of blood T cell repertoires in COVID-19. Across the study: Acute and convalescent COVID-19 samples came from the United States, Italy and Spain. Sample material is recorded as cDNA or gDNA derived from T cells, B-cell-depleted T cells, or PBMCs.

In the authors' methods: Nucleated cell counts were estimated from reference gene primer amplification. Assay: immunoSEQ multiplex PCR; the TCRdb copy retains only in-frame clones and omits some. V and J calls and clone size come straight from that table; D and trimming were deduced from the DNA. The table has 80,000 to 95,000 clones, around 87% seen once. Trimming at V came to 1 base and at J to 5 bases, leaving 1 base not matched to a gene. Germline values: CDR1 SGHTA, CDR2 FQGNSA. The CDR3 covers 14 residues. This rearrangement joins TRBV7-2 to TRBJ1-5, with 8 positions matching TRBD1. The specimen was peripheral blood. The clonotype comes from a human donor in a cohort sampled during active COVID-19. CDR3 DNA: TGTGCCAGCAGCTTAGGGGACAGGTATCAGCCCCAGCATTTT. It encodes CASSLGDRYQPQHF.